This record looks at one TCR beta chain sequence and its context. Trimming removed 0 bases from V and 7 bases from J; junction bases left unmatched: 7. This CDR3 comprises 16 residues. Looked up from germline, CDR1 is LGHDT and CDR2 is YNNKEL (reference sequence). This sample is drawn from a study of blood T cell repertoires in COVID-19. Overall study: The United States, Italy and Spain were the sources of the acute and convalescent COVID-19 samples. Sources were T cells, B-cell-depleted T cells, or PBMCs; the material itself was cDNA or gDNA.

In the original workflow: The authors estimated nucleated cell counts from reference gene primer amplification. Repertoires were generated with immunoSEQ multiplex PCR, while TCRdb's copy carries only in-frame clones and drops some. The D gene and trimming were derived from the DNA, and the V and J assignments and clone size from that table. The table has some 130,000 clones, approximately 84% seen once. The TCR comes from a woman over 75 with acute or convalescent COVID-19. Sequenced material: peripheral blood. The V gene is TRBV3-1 (or the pseudogene TRBV3-2), the J gene TRBJ2-2; TRBD2 agrees at 8 bases. The DNA for the CDR3 is TGTGCCAGCAGCCAAGATCCAGCGGGAGATTACGGGGAGCTGTTTTTT. Translating gives CASSQDPAGDYGELFF.